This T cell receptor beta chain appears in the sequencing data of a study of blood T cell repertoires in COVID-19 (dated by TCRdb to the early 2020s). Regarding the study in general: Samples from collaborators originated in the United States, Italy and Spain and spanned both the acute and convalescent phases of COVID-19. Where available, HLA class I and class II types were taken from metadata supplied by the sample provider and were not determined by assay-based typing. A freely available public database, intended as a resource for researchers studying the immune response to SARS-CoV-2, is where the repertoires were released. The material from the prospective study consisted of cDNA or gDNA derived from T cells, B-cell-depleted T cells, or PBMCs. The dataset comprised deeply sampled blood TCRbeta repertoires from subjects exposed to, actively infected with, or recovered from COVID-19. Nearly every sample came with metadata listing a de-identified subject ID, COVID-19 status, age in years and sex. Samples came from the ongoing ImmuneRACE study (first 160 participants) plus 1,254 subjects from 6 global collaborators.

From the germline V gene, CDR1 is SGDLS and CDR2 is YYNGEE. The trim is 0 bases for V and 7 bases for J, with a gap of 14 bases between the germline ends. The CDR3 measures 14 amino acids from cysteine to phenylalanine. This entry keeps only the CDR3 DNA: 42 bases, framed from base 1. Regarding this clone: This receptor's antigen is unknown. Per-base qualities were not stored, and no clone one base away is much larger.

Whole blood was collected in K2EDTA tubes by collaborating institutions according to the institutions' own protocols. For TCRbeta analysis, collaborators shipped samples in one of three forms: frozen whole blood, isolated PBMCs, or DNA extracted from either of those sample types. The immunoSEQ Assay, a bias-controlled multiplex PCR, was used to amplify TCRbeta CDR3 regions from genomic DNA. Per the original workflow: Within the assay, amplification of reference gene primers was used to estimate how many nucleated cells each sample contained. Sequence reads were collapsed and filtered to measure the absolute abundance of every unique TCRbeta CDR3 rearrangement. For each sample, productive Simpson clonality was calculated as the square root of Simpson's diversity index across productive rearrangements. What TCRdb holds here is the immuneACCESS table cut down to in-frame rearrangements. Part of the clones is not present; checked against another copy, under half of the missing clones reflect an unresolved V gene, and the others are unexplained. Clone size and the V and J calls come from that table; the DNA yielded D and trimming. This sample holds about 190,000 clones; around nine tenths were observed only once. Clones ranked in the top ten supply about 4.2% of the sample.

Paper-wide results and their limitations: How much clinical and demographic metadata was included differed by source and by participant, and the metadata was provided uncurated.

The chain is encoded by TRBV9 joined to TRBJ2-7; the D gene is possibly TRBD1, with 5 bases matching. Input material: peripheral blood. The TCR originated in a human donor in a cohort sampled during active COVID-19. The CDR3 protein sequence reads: CASSVGQGNGEQYF. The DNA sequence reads TGTGCCAGCAGCGTAGGGCAGGGTAACGGGGAGCAGTACTTC.